This T cell receptor (beta chain) stems from a study of blood T cell repertoires in COVID-19. Here immunoSEQ multiplex PCR was the method, and the copy in TCRdb shows in-frame clones only, minus some. The sample lists 150,000 to 200,000 clones; 80% were seen once. Participants' own reports of clinical history determined their cohort assignment. This sequence originates from a middle-aged man who had recovered from COVID-19. The sequenced sample was PBMCs or T cells enriched from blood (not recorded which).

The CDR3 nucleotides read TGTGCCACCTCAAACAGATTGGGCTACACCTTC. Amino acids: CATSNRLGYTF. The rearrangement joins TRBV27 to TRBJ1-2; unclear D gene. Germline V gene sequence: CDR1 MNHEY, CDR2 SMNVEV (reference sequence). V dropped 10 bases and J dropped 8 bases, with 14 bases sitting between them. The CDR3 has 11 residues.